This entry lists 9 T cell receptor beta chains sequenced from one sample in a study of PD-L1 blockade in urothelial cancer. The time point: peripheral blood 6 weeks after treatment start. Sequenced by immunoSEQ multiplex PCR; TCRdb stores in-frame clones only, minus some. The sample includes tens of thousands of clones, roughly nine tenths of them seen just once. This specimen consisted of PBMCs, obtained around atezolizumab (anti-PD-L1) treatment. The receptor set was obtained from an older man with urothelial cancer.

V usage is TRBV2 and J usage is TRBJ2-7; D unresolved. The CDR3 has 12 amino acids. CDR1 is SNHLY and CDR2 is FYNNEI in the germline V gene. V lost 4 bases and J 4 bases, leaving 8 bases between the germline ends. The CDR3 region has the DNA TGTGCCAGCAGTGGGCAGTCTTACGAGCAGTACTTC. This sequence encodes CASSGQSYEQYF.

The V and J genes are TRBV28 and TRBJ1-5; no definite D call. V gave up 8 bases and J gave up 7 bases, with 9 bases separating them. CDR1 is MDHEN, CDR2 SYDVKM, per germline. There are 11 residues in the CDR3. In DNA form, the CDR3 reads TGTGCCAGCCTGCGCGAACAGCCCCAGCATTTT. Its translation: CASLREQPQHF.

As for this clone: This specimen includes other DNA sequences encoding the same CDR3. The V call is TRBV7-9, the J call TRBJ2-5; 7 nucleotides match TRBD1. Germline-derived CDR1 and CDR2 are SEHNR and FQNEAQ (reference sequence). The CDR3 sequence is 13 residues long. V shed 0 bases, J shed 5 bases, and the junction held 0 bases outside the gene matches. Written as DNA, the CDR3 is TGTGCCAGCAGCTTAGCAGGGGGCGAGACCCAGTACTTC. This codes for CASSLAGGETQYF.

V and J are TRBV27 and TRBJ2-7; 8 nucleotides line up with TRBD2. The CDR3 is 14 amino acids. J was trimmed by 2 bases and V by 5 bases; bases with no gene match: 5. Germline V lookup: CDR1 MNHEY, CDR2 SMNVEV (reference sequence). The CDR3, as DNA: TGTGCCAGCAGTGAAACTAGCGGACCCTACGAGCAGTACTTC. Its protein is CASSETSGPYEQYF.

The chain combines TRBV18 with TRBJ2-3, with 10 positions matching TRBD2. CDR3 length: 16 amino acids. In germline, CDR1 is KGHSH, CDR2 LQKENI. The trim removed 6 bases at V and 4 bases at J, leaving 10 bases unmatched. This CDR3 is CASSSLAGGLSDTQYF. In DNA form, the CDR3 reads TGTGCCAGCTCGTCCTTAGCGGGAGGATTATCAGATACGCAGTATTTT.

The chain's CDR3 is CSVVGVLTYEQYF. The CDR3 DNA sequence: TGCAGCGTTGTCGGGGTATTAACCTACGAGCAGTACTTC. The chain employs TRBV29-1 and TRBJ2-7, with D perhaps matching TRBD2 (5 bases). Germline V gives CDR1 SQVTM, CDR2 ANQGSEA. The CDR3 has 13 amino acids. V was pared by 4 bases and J by 2 bases, with 12 bases between.

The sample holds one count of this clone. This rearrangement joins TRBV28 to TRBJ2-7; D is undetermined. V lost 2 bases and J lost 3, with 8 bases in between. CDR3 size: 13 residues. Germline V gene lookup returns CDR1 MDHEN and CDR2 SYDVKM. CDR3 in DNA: TGTGCCAGCAGTTTAGGCGGCAGCTACGAGCAGTACTTC. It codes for CASSLGGSYEQYF.

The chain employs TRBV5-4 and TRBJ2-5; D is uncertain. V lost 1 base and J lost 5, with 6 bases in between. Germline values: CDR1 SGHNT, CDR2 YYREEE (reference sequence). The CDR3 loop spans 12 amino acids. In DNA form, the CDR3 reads TGTGCCAGCAGCTTGCTAGATGAGACCCAGTACTTC. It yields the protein CASSLLDETQYF.

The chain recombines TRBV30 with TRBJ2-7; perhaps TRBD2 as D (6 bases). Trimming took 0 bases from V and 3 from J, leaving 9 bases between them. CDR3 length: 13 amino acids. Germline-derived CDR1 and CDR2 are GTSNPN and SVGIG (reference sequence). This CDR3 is CAWSVPDYYEQYF. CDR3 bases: TGTGCCTGGAGTGTACCGGACTACTACGAGCAGTACTTC.